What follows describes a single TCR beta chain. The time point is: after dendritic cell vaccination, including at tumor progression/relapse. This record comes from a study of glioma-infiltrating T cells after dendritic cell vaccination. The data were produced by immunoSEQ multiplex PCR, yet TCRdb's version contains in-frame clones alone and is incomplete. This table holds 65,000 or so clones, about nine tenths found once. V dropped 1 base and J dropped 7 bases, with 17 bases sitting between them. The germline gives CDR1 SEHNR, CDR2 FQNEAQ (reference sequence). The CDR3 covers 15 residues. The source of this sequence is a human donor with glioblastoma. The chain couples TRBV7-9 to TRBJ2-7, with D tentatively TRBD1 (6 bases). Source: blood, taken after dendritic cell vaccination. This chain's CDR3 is CASSLGGSGAVEQYF. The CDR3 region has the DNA TGTGCCAGCAGCTTAGGTGGTTCAGGGGCAGTTGAGCAGTACTTC.